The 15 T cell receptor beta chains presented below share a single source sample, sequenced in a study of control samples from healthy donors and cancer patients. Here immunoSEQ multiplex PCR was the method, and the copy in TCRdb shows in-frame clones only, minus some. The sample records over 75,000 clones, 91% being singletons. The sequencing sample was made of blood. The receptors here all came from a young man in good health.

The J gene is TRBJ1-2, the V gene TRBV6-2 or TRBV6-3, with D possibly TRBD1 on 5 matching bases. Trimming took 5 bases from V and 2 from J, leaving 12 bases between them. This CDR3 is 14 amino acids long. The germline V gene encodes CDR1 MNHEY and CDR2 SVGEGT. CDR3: CASSGEAGNYGYTF. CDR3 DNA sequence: TGTGCCAGCAGTGGCGAGGCAGGGAACTATGGCTACACCTTC.

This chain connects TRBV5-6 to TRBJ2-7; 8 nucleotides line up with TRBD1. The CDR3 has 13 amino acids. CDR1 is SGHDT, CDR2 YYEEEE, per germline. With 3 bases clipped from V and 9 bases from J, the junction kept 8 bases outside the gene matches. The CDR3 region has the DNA TGTGCCAGCAGCTCGACAGGGGTAGGTAGGCAGTACTTC. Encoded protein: CASSSTGVGRQYF.

The CDR3 spells CASSDPIRDTEAFF. The CDR3 DNA reads as TGTGCCAGCAGCGACCCAATTCGGGACACTGAAGCTTTCTTT. The chain is built from TRBV13 and TRBJ1-1; no clear D gene. V was pared by 5 bases and J by 3 bases, with 13 bases between. Per germline, CDR1 PRHDT and CDR2 FYEKMQ (reference sequence). The CDR3 runs 14 residues.

CDR3: CASSQRRGEPLNTEAFF. Written as DNA, the CDR3 is TGTGCCAGCTCCCAGAGGCGGGGGGAACCTCTGAACACTGAAGCTTTCTTT. The rearrangement uses TRBV28 and TRBJ1-1; a weak D match, TRBD1 (5 bases). CDR1 MDHEN and CDR2 SYDVKM come from the germline V gene. CDR3 length: 17 amino acids. Trimming stripped 8 bases from V and 0 bases from J, with 22 bases between. The entire variable domain, with the rest obtained from reference TRBV28 and TRBJ1-1, is as follows: DVKVTQSSRYLVKRTGEKVFLECVQDMDHENMFWYRQDPGLGLRLIYFSYDVKMKEKGDIPEGYSVSREKKERFSLILESASTNQTSMYLCASSQRRGEPLNTEAFFGQGTRLTVV.

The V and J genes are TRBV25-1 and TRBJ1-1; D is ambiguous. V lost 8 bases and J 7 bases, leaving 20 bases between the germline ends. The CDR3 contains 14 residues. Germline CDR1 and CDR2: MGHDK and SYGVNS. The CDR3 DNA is TGTGCCAGCTCCCCTTGCGACTATTCCGATGAAGCTTTCTTT. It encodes CASSPCDYSDEAFF.

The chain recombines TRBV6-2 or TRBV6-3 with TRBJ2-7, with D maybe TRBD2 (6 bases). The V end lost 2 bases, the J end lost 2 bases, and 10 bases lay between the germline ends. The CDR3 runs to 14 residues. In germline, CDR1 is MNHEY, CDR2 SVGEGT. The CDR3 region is CASSYGGAAYEQYF. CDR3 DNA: TGTGCCAGCAGTTACGGCGGGGCAGCCTACGAGCAGTACTTC.

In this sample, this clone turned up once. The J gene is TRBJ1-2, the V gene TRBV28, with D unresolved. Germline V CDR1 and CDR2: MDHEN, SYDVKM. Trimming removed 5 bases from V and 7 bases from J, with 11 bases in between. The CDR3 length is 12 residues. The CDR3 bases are TGTGCCAGCAGTATCGGGGTTGGTGGCTACACCTTC. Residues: CASSIGVGGYTF.

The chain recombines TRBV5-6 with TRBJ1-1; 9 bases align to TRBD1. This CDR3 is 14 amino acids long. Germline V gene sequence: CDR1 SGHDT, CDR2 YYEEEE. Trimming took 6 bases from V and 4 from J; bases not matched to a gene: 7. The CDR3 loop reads CASKRQGVVTEAFF. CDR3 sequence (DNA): TGTGCCAGCAAAAGACAGGGGGTGGTCACTGAAGCTTTCTTT.

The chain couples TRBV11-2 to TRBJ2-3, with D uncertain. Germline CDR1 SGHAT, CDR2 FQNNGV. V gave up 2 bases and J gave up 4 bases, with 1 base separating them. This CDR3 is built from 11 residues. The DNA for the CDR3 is TGTGCCAGCAGCTTACCAGATACGCAGTATTTT. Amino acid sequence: CASSLPDTQYF.

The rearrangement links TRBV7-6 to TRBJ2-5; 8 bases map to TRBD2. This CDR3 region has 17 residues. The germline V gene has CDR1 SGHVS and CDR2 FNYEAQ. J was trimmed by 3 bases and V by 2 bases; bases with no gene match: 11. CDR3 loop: CASSLIWAGGPEETQYF. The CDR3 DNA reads TGTGCCAGCAGCTTAATTTGGGCGGGGGGCCCCGAAGAGACCCAGTACTTC.

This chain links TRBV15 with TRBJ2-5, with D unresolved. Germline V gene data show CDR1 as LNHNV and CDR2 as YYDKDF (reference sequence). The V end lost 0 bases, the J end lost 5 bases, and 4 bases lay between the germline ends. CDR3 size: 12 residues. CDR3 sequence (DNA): TGTGCCACCAGCAGAGATATGGAGACCCAGTACTTC. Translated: CATSRDMETQYF.

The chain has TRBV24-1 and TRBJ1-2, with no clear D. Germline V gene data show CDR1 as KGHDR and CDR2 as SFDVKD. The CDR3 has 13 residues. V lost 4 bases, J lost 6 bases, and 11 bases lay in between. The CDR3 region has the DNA TGTGCCACCAGTGACCCCGGAGGAAATGGCTACACCTTC. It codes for CATSDPGGNGYTF.

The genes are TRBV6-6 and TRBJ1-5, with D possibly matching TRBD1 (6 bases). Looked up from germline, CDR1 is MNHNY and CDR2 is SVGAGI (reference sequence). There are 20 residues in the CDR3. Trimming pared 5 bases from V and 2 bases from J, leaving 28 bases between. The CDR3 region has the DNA TGTGCCAGCAGTCAAAACACCGGGACAATGAAGAGGGTTGGCAATCAGCCCCAGCATTTT. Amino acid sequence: CASSQNTGTMKRVGNQPQHF.

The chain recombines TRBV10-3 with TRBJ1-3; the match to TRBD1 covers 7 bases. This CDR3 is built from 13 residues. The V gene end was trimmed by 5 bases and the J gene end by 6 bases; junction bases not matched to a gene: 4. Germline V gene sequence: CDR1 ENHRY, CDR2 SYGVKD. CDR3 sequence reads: CAISQGGANTIYF. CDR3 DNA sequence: TGTGCCATCAGTCAGGGGGGTGCAAACACCATATATTTT.

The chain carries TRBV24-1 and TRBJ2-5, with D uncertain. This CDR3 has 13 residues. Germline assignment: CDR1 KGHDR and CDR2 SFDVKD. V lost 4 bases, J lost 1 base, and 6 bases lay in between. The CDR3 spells CATSDNVQETQYF. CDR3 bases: TGTGCCACCAGTGACAATGTCCAAGAGACCCAGTACTTC.